These 24 T cell receptor beta chains came from one sample sequenced in a study of response to subunit inactivated influenza vaccine. TCRdb reanalysed the RT-PCR reads using MiXCR and keeps one entry per CDR3 protein. The sample consists of approximately 520,000 distinct CDR3 sequences, more than 15% of them appearing once. The sample consisted of CD4+ T cells sorted from PBMCs, taken roughly 24 months after vaccination. The receptors come from a man aged 50-75 years who received an inactivated influenza vaccine.

A remark on this clonotype: This is likely an artifact of a read error, given a far larger clone one base away. The chain links TRBV5-4 to TRBJ2-1; D is uncertain. Germline CDR1 SGHNT, CDR2 YYREEE (reference sequence). Trimming left V 2 bases short and J 7 bases short, with 4 bases between. This CDR3 region has 11 residues. DNA for the CDR3: TGTGCCAGCAGCTTTGAGAATGAGCAGTTCTTC. Its protein product is CASSFENEQFF.

This clonotype was picked up a small number of times. A much larger clone lies a single base off, so this may be a read error. This CDR3 reads CASSRDNTDTQYF. CDR3 in DNA: TGCGCCAGCAGCCGGGACAACACAGATACGCAGTATTTT. The V call is TRBV10-1, the J call TRBJ2-3; a weak D match, TRBD1 (6 bases). Germline loops: CDR1 WNHNN, CDR2 SYGVQD (reference sequence). V was shortened by 6 bases and J by 2 bases, with 9 bases between the two germline ends. The CDR3 is 13 amino acids.

The chain has TRBV9 and TRBJ2-7; 11 bases line up with TRBD1. J lost 5 bases, V lost 3 bases, and 7 bases had no gene match. The germline V gene has CDR1 SGDLS and CDR2 YYNGEE. The CDR3 has 15 amino acids. CDR3 region: CASSAVGGQGDEQYF. The CDR3 DNA follows: TGTGCCAGCAGCGCAGTGGGGGGACAGGGGGACGAGCAGTACTTC.

This clonotype was counted only a few times. The genes are TRBV24-1 and TRBJ2-1; D ambiguous. This CDR3 has 18 amino acids. Germline-derived CDR1 and CDR2 are KGHDR and SFDVKD. V lost 3 bases and J lost 6, with 23 bases in between. CDR3 region: CATSDPPGQTKVINEQFF. The CDR3 nucleotides read TGTGCCACCAGTGATCCCCCGGGTCAGACGAAGGTAATCAATGAGCAGTTCTTC.

The rearrangement uses TRBV7-8 and TRBJ2-1, with 7 bases aligning to TRBD2. Germline CDR1 and CDR2: SGHVS and FQNEAQ. J was trimmed by 10 bases and V by 5 bases; bases with no gene match: 11. This CDR3 is built from 14 residues. In nucleotides, the CDR3 is TGTGCCAGCAGCCCCCGAATTAGCGGGCGAGAGCAGTTCTTC. Its translation: CASSPRISGREQFF.

The chain uses TRBV29-1 and TRBJ2-1; the D is unclear. Germline V gene lookup returns CDR1 SQVTM and CDR2 ANQGSEA. This CDR3 region has 11 residues. V shed 4 bases and J shed 9 bases, with 10 bases lying between them. The CDR3 sequence: CSVAWGCEQFF. CDR3 DNA: TGCAGCGTTGCATGGGGTTGTGAGCAGTTCTTC.

This clonotype has a count of ten or more. This chain links TRBV7-2 with TRBJ1-2, with D possibly TRBD1 on 6 matching bases. The V end lost 0 bases, the J end lost 1 base, and 15 bases lay between the germline ends. CDR3 length: 17 amino acids. Germline CDR1 SGHTA, CDR2 FQGNSA. The CDR3 coding sequence is TGTGCCAGCAGCTTAGCGGCGGCGACAGGTGTTAACTATGGCTACACCTTC. Translated, it gives CASSLAAATGVNYGYTF.

This clonotype was counted only a few times. The chain joins TRBV6-1 to TRBJ1-4; D is uncertain. The CDR3 spans 16 residues. V lost 6 bases to trimming and J lost 8 bases, with 22 bases between them. Germline CDR1 and CDR2: MNHNS and SASEGT. The CDR3 DNA reads as TGTGCCAGCAGCCCGAGCAATCGGGTTAGTCGGGAAAAACTGTTTTTT. It is translated as CASSPSNRVSREKLFF.

There are a few counts of this clonotype. The chain links TRBV6-1 to TRBJ1-5, with D unresolved. This CDR3 is 15 amino acids long. Deletions cut 5 bases from V and 1 base from J, with 12 bases between. CDR1 MNHNS and CDR2 SASEGT come from the germline V gene. CDR3 in DNA: TGTGCCAGCAGTCCAACGGCCGGGAGCAATCAGCCCCAGCATTTT. The encoded protein is CASSPTAGSNQPQHF.

In its sample, this clonotype was seen many times. The chain uses TRBV29-1 and TRBJ2-1, with 8 bases fitting TRBD2. The V gene's germline CDR1 is SQVTM and CDR2 ANQGSEA. The CDR3 contains 14 residues. V gave up 3 bases and J gave up 7 bases; unmatched junction bases: 8. CDR3 bases: TGCAGCGTTGACGGGACTAGTCGGCCGAATGAGCAGTTCTTC. Its protein is CSVDGTSRPNEQFF.

The chain joins TRBV20-1 to TRBJ2-1, with 8 bases matching TRBD2. Unmatched junction bases numbered 8, after V lost 4 bases and J lost 0 bases. Germline CDR1 reads DFQATT; CDR2 reads SNEGSKA (reference sequence). CDR3 length: 16 amino acids. The CDR3: CSANRGGWSSYNEQFF. CDR3 coding DNA: TGCAGTGCTAATCGGGGGGGTTGGAGCTCCTACAATGAGCAGTTCTTC.

The chain combines TRBV20-1 with TRBJ2-1, with a possible D match to TRBD2 (7 bases). The CDR3 consists of 15 residues. Trimming took off 6 bases at V and 2 bases at J, with 17 bases between the two ends. Germline V lookup: CDR1 DFQATT, CDR2 SNEGSKA (reference sequence). CDR3 residues: CSAPGSGGPYNEQFF. The CDR3 DNA sequence: TGCAGTGCCCCCGGGTCGGGGGGCCCCTACAATGAGCAGTTCTTC.

There are a few counts of this clonotype. The chain joins TRBV29-1 to TRBJ2-5; no clear D. From germline, CDR1 is SQVTM and CDR2 ANQGSEA. V was pared by 6 bases and J by 5 bases, with 10 bases between. The CDR3 covers 11 residues. The CDR3 DNA is TGCAGCGTCGCGGTTTCGGAGACCCAGTACTTC. Translating gives CSVAVSETQYF.

V and J are TRBV4-2 and TRBJ1-2, with D unresolved. CDR3 length equals 13 residues. V gave up 1 base and J gave up 4 bases, with 7 bases separating them. CDR1 and CDR2 (germline): LGHNA, YNFKEQ. The CDR3 here is CASSQAETYGYTF. Written as DNA, the CDR3 is TGTGCCAGCAGCCAAGCGGAGACCTATGGCTACACCTTC.

The chain joins TRBV10-2 to TRBJ2-7, with D uncertain. This CDR3 has 15 amino acids. Germline V gene sequence: CDR1 WSHSY, CDR2 SAAADI. Trimming took 0 bases from V and 2 from J, leaving 11 bases between them. In nucleotides, the CDR3 is TGCGCCAGCAGTGAGTCGCCACAAGGAACCTACGAGCAGTACTTC. It yields the protein CASSESPQGTYEQYF.

The rearrangement links TRBV12-3 or TRBV12-4 to TRBJ2-7; 10 nucleotides match TRBD2. The CDR3 contains 15 residues. Trimming took 5 bases from V and 3 from J; bases not matched to a gene: 7. The CDR3 bases are TGTGCCAGCAGTCAAATGCTAGCGGGAGTCTACGAGCAGTACTTC. It yields the protein CASSQMLAGVYEQYF.

This clonotype came up a few times. The chain uses TRBV28 and TRBJ2-1; a weak D match, TRBD2 (6 bases). V was cut by 6 bases and J by 4 bases, with 13 bases left in between. In germline, CDR1 is MDHEN, CDR2 SYDVKM. The CDR3 consists of 14 residues. The CDR3 bases are TGTGCCAGCAGCTCGGTGGCGGGATACAATGAGCAGTTCTTC. This gives the protein CASSSVAGYNEQFF.

Regarding this clonotype: This could be a read error, since a much larger clone is one nucleotide away. This chain links TRBV20-1 with TRBJ2-1; D call uncertain. This CDR3 spans 14 amino acids. Germline CDR1 and CDR2: DFQATT and SNEGSKA (reference sequence). Here the CDR3 reads CSAIVPPNNNDQFF. The CDR3, as DNA: TGCAGTGCTATTGTACCCCCCAATAACAATGACCAGTTCTTC.

J is TRBJ1-6 and V is TRBV4-2; TRBD1 matches 10 bases. This CDR3 has 15 residues. Losses at the gene ends were 1 base for V and 10 bases for J; bases not matched to a gene: 4. The germline gives CDR1 LGHNA, CDR2 YNFKEQ. CDR3 sequence reads: CASSQVDRGDSPLHF. In DNA form, the CDR3 reads TGTGCCAGCAGCCAAGTGGACAGGGGGGACTCACCCCTCCACTTT.

This clonotype was detected only a few times. This chain connects TRBV11-2 to TRBJ2-1; a weak D match, TRBD1 (6 bases). The CDR3 runs to 17 residues. The germline V gene has CDR1 SGHAT and CDR2 FQNNGV. Deletions cut 0 bases from V and 3 bases from J, with 15 bases between. The CDR3 protein is CASSLEGQLRVYNEQFF. The DNA of the CDR3 is TGTGCCAGCAGCTTAGAAGGACAGCTTCGGGTCTACAATGAGCAGTTCTTC. Based on the CDR3 plus reference TRBV11-2 and TRBJ2-1, the full variable domain is EAGVAQSPRYKIIEKRQSVAFWCNPISGHATLYWYQQILGQGPKLLIQFQNNGVVDDSQLPKDRFSAERLKGVDSTLKIQPAKLEDSAVYLCASSLEGQLRVYNEQFFGPGTRLTVL.

The sample holds a few counts of this clonotype. The V gene is TRBV5-1, the J gene TRBJ1-4; D is unclear. The V and J ends lost 0 bases and 8 bases respectively, with 11 bases between them. CDR1 and CDR2 from the germline V gene are SGHRS and YFSETQ. This CDR3 has 14 residues. CDR3 protein: CASSLGGVREKLFF. CDR3 nucleotide sequence: TGCGCCAGCAGCTTGGGCGGGGTTCGAGAAAAACTGTTTTTT.

This sequence joins TRBV4-1 and TRBJ2-5, with a tentative D call TRBD2 (6 bases). CDR3 length: 13 residues. Trimming removed 1 base from V and 5 bases from J, with 8 bases in between. Germline CDR1 MGHRA, CDR2 YSYEKL. The CDR3 loop reads CASSQGSGETQYF. DNA for the CDR3: TGCGCCAGCAGCCAAGGGAGCGGGGAGACCCAGTACTTC.

Only one count was recorded for this clonotype. The chain recombines TRBV3-1 with TRBJ2-7; D unclear. The ends were cut back, 0 bases at V and 8 bases at J, with 8 bases in the middle. Germline V CDR1 and CDR2: LGHDT, YNNKEL (reference sequence). This CDR3 comprises 12 residues. CDR3 coding DNA: TGTGCCAGCAGCCAAGATACGATAAAGCAGTACTTC. Translating gives CASSQDTIKQYF.

The chain uses TRBV29-1 and TRBJ2-1; 13 nucleotides match TRBD2. J gave up 5 bases and V 6 bases, and 4 bases lay outside the gene matches. From germline, CDR1 is SQVTM and CDR2 ANQGSEA. This CDR3 comprises 14 residues. The CDR3 spells CSVMTSGGNNEQFF. The CDR3 nucleotides read TGCAGCGTAATGACTAGCGGGGGGAACAATGAGCAGTTCTTC.